Reported below is one T cell receptor (beta chain). The sample originates from a study of blood T cell repertoires in COVID-19. Study-level background: T cells, B-cell-depleted T cells, or PBMCs provided the cDNA or gDNA that served as material.

How the authors handled the data: Amplifying reference gene primers gave estimates of nucleated cell counts. The data were produced by immunoSEQ multiplex PCR, yet TCRdb's version contains in-frame clones alone and is incomplete. The V and J calls and clone size were taken over from that table, and D and trimming were inferred from the DNA. This sample has 100,000 to 120,000 clones; approximately 82% occur once, and the top ten carry more than 3.5%. The CDR3 consists of 14 residues. The germline V gene has CDR1 MGHDK and CDR2 SYGVNS. V gave up 7 bases and J gave up 0 bases, with 10 bases separating them.

Specimen: peripheral blood. The chain couples TRBV25-1 to TRBJ1-5; possible D gene TRBD1, 5 bases. This TCR was sampled from a woman older than 75 with acute or convalescent COVID-19. CDR3 loop: CASKQTGSNQPQHF. In DNA form, the CDR3 reads TGTGCCAGCAAACAAACAGGTAGCAATCAGCCCCAGCATTTT.